The clone carrying this TCR beta chain was seen a few times. Antigen specificity is unknown. The sample comes from a study of post-analysis software for immune sequencing data. TCR beta cDNA libraries had unique molecular identifiers. TCRdb reanalysed the PCR reads using MiXCR and keeps one entry per CDR3 protein. The sample contains 160,000 or so distinct CDR3 sequences, 35% to 40% of which appear only once. Findings and limits, study-wide: Controls showed lower frequencies than patients for five TRBV segments, and TRBV5-6, TRBV5-1 and TRBV20-1 were among these. Patients with multiple sclerosis recorded significantly lower normalized Chao1 diversity than controls, the study found.

Germline CDR1 and CDR2: SGHRS and YFSETQ. The CDR3 loop spans 14 amino acids. V was pared by 5 bases and J by 5 bases, with 6 bases of the junction left unmatched. This TCR derives from a girl between 5 and 17 years old with multiple sclerosis. The J gene is TRBJ2-3, the V gene TRBV5-1, with 9 bases matching TRBD2. The sample was blood, taken after autologous hematopoietic stem cell transplantation. The CDR3 region has the DNA TGCGCCAGCAGGCGGGAGGGTACAAGAGATACGCAGTATTTT. Its protein is CASRREGTRDTQYF.